Shown below are 21 T cell receptor beta chains from a single sample sequenced in a study of CD8 T cells in ankylosing spondylitis. TCRdb re-analysed the 5' RACE reads in MiXCR, keeping a single row per CDR3 protein. The table has some 130,000 distinct CDR3 sequences, around 9% seen once. Sequenced sample: blood, either unsorted or a sorted T cell fraction (not recorded which). Receptors originate from a male donor with ankylosing spondylitis or in good health (not recorded which).

The CDR3 nucleotides are TGTGCCAGCAGCCCGATCTCTATCGGTTCCTCCTACGAGCAGTACTTC. Protein: CASSPISIGSSYEQYF. The chain combines TRBV6-1 with TRBJ2-7; no firm D call. The V gene's germline CDR1 is MNHNS and CDR2 SASEGT. With 6 bases removed from V and 0 bases from J, the gap between germline ends came to 18 bases. The CDR3 length is 16 residues.

This clonotype was recorded at least ten times. The V and J genes are TRBV10-3 and TRBJ2-1; D gene unclear. The germline V gene encodes CDR1 ENHRY and CDR2 SYGVKD. V lost 0 bases, J lost 7 bases, and 4 bases lay in between. This CDR3 spans 12 amino acids. In DNA, the CDR3 is TGTGCCATCAGTGAGTCGAGGAATGAGCAGTTCTTC. Translating it yields CAISESRNEQFF.

This clonotype was counted at least ten times. The chain couples TRBV10-3 to TRBJ2-5; 12 bases are a match to TRBD2. Germline trimming cut 9 bases from V and 5 bases from J; bases unmatched to any gene: 7. The CDR3 is 14 amino acids. Per the germline V gene, CDR1 is ENHRY and CDR2 is SYGVKD. CDR3 sequence: CAIKTSGSTETQYF. The CDR3, as DNA: TGTGCCATAAAGACTAGCGGGAGTACGGAGACCCAGTACTTC.

This clonotype was seen repeatedly, ten times or more. The J gene is TRBJ2-1, the V gene TRBV3-1; 12 nucleotides agree with TRBD2. The CDR3 is made up of 16 amino acids. In germline, CDR1 is LGHDT, CDR2 YNNKEL (reference sequence). Trimming took 4 bases from V and 4 from J; bases not matched to a gene: 5. CDR3 residues: CASSPFGTSGYNEQFF. The CDR3 DNA is TGTGCCAGCAGCCCATTCGGGACTAGCGGGTACAATGAGCAGTTCTTC.

There are a few counts of this clonotype. The genes are TRBV4-3 and TRBJ2-7; 11 bases are shared with TRBD2. Germline loops: CDR1 LGHNA, CDR2 YSLEER. This CDR3 region has 16 residues. The trim removed 0 bases at V and 3 bases at J, leaving 4 bases unmatched. Here the CDR3 DNA reads TGCGCCAGCAGCCAAGATGCGGGACTAGCGGACTACGAGCAGTACTTC. Its translation is CASSQDAGLADYEQYF.

This clonotype was observed at least ten times. The V and J genes are TRBV20-1 and TRBJ2-3, with D unresolved. This CDR3 is built from 14 residues. V was pared by 6 bases and J by 6 bases, with 19 bases between. Germline-derived CDR1 and CDR2 are DFQATT and SNEGSKA (reference sequence). The DNA of the CDR3 is TGCAGTGCGTACAGCTTGGGGATTTCGGATACGCAGTATTTT. Protein: CSAYSLGISDTQYF.

This clonotype was recorded many times. The genes are TRBV7-8 and TRBJ2-1; 7 bases match TRBD2. V was clipped by 2 bases and J by 5 bases; unmatched bases: 3. This CDR3 region has 14 residues. Germline V gene lookup returns CDR1 SGHVS and CDR2 FQNEAQ. In nucleotides, the CDR3 is TGTGCCAGCAGCTTAAGCGGGACCCACAATGAGCAGTTCTTC. Translated: CASSLSGTHNEQFF.

This clonotype was seen ten or more times. The chain uses TRBV28 and TRBJ1-5, with no clear D. In germline, CDR1 is MDHEN, CDR2 SYDVKM. CDR3 length: 14 residues. V lost 1 base and J 6 bases, leaving 10 bases between the germline ends. The CDR3 here is CASSLSSRLQPQHF. As DNA, the CDR3 is TGTGCCAGCAGTTTATCGAGCAGGCTTCAGCCCCAGCATTTT.

This clonotype came up a few times. The rearrangement uses TRBV4-2 and TRBJ2-1; 10 nucleotides line up with TRBD2. The CDR3 consists of 18 residues. Losses at the gene ends were 0 bases for V and 0 bases for J; bases not matched to a gene: 5. Germline V lookup: CDR1 LGHNA, CDR2 YNFKEQ. The CDR3 DNA sequence: TGTGCCAGCAGCCAAGATGGTGGGACTAGCGACTCCTACAATGAGCAGTTCTTC. Its protein product is CASSQDGGTSDSYNEQFF.

This clonotype appeared once. The chain recombines TRBV15 with TRBJ2-1; D is uncertain. The V gene's germline CDR1 is LNHNV and CDR2 YYDKDF (reference sequence). V lost 5 bases to trimming and J lost 5 bases, with 7 bases between them. CDR3 size: 12 residues. CDR3 protein: CATSLRNNEQFF. In nucleotides, the CDR3 is TGTGCCACCAGCCTAAGGAACAATGAGCAGTTCTTC.

The rearrangement uses TRBV20-1 and TRBJ2-5; 8 positions match TRBD2. This CDR3 is built from 15 residues. Germline CDR1 reads DFQATT; CDR2 reads SNEGSKA (reference sequence). J gave up 5 bases and V 7 bases, and 15 bases lay outside the gene matches. The CDR3 reads CSVGDTSGGGETQYF. The CDR3 nucleotides are TGCAGTGTAGGGGACACTAGCGGAGGGGGGGAGACCCAGTACTTC.

Worth noting for this clonotype: Being one base from a much bigger clone, this may be a read error. The CDR3 DNA reads as TGCAGTGCCTCCCTCGCATCGATCACCGGAAAACGGGGCGAGCAGTACTTC. Translated, it gives CSASLASITGKRGEQYF. The V and J genes are TRBV20-1 and TRBJ2-7, with D possibly matching TRBD2 (5 bases). The CDR3 has 17 amino acids. The germline V gene has CDR1 DFQATT and CDR2 SNEGSKA (reference sequence). V shed 6 bases and J shed 6 bases, with 30 bases lying between them.

This clonotype was observed at least ten times. The chain couples TRBV12-3 or TRBV12-4 to TRBJ2-7, with D tentatively TRBD2 (6 bases). Trimming left V 5 bases short and J 2 bases short, with 16 bases between. This CDR3 has 15 amino acids. The CDR3 DNA reads as TGTGCCAGCAGTAACCGCGGGATTGGCACCTACGAGCAGTACTTC. Translation: CASSNRGIGTYEQYF.

The table lists this clonotype with many counts. The chain carries TRBV5-1 and TRBJ2-3, with 10 positions matching TRBD2. V was pared by 3 bases and J by 5 bases, with 6 bases of the junction left unmatched. The V gene's germline CDR1 is SGHRS and CDR2 YFSETQ. The CDR3 has 15 residues. The CDR3 here is CASSSLAGDEDTQYF. The CDR3 DNA is TGCGCCAGCAGCTCCCTAGCGGGAGATGAAGATACGCAGTATTTT.

This clonotype has a count of ten or more. The V gene is TRBV27, the J gene TRBJ2-1; 12 bases map to TRBD2. V lost 5 bases to trimming and J lost 4 bases; unmatched junction nucleotides: 3. CDR3 length: 15 residues. Per germline, CDR1 MNHEY and CDR2 SMNVEV (reference sequence). The chain's CDR3 is CASSRLAGEYNEQFF. CDR3 nucleotide sequence: TGTGCCAGCAGTCGACTAGCGGGAGAATACAATGAGCAGTTCTTC.

This chain connects TRBV6-1 to TRBJ1-5; D uncertain. Trimming took off 0 bases at V and 9 bases at J, with 15 bases between the two ends. Per the germline V gene, CDR1 is MNHNS and CDR2 is SASEGT. This CDR3 has 15 residues. CDR3 sequence reads: CASSEARTSIWPQHF. The CDR3 region has the DNA TGTGCCAGCAGTGAAGCAAGGACGTCTATTTGGCCCCAGCATTTT.

This clonotype was found many times. This chain links TRBV5-1 with TRBJ2-1, with 8 bases that match TRBD2. This CDR3 region has 15 residues. V lost 5 bases, J lost 2 bases, and 6 bases stayed unmatched. From germline, CDR1 is SGHRS and CDR2 YFSETQ. The CDR3: CASRPGTRTYNEQFF. In DNA, the CDR3 is TGCGCCAGCAGACCCGGGACTAGGACCTACAATGAGCAGTTCTTC.

This clonotype was recorded at least ten times. The genes are TRBV20-1 and TRBJ2-1; 7 bases match TRBD2. V was pared by 0 bases and J by 7 bases, with 3 bases of the junction left unmatched. The CDR3 extends over 13 amino acids. Germline assignment: CDR1 DFQATT and CDR2 SNEGSKA (reference sequence). CDR3 nucleotide sequence: TGCAGTGCTAGAGATCTTAGCGGGAATGAGCAGTTCTTC. Protein product: CSARDLSGNEQFF.

This CDR3 reads CASSFGTDNTEAFF. Here the CDR3 DNA reads TGTGCCAGCAGCTTCGGGACCGATAACACTGAAGCTTTCTTT. The chain uses TRBV7-2 and TRBJ1-1; weak D call: TRBD1 (5 bases). The V gene lost 3 bases and the J gene lost 2 bases, with 10 bases spanning the gap. Germline V gives CDR1 SGHTA, CDR2 FQGNSA. The CDR3 length is 14 residues.

This sequence joins TRBV12-3 or TRBV12-4 and TRBJ1-1; no firm D call. This CDR3 spans 16 amino acids. V lost 7 bases and J lost 0, with 18 bases in between. The DNA of the CDR3 is TGTGCCAGCAACCTTTCCCCCCGGAGCATGAACACTGAAGCTTTCTTT. Translating gives CASNLSPRSMNTEAFF.

This clonotype has ten or more counts. The chain carries TRBV5-5 and TRBJ1-1; a weak D match, TRBD1 (6 bases). V gave up 1 base and J gave up 1 base, with 8 bases separating them. The CDR3 totals 14 residues. Germline V CDR1 and CDR2: SGHKS, YYEKEE (reference sequence). CDR3 nucleotides: TGTGCCAGCAGCTTGAGCAGGGGGAACACTGAAGCTTTCTTT. Its protein product is CASSLSRGNTEAFF.